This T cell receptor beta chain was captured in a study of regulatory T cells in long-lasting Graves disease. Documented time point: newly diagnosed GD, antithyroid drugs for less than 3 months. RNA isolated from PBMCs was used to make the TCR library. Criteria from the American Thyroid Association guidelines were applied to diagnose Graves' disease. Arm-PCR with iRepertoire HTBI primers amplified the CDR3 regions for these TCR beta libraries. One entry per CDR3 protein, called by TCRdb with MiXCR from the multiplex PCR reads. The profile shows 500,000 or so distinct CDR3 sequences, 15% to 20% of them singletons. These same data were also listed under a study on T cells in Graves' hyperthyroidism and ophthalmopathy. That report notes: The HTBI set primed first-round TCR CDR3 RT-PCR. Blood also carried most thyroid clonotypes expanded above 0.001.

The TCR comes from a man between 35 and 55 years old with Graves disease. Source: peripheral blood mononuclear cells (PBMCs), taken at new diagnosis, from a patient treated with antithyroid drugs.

CDR3 amino acids: CATSTPDRGNTGELFF. Here the CDR3 DNA reads TGTGCCACCAGCACCCCGGACAGGGGAAACACCGGGGAGCTGTTTTTT. The genes are TRBV24-1 and TRBJ2-2, with 9 positions matching TRBD1. CDR3 length: 16 residues. The ends lost 7 bases at V and 2 bases at J; junction bases unmatched: 7. Looked up from germline, CDR1 is KGHDR and CDR2 is SFDVKD.